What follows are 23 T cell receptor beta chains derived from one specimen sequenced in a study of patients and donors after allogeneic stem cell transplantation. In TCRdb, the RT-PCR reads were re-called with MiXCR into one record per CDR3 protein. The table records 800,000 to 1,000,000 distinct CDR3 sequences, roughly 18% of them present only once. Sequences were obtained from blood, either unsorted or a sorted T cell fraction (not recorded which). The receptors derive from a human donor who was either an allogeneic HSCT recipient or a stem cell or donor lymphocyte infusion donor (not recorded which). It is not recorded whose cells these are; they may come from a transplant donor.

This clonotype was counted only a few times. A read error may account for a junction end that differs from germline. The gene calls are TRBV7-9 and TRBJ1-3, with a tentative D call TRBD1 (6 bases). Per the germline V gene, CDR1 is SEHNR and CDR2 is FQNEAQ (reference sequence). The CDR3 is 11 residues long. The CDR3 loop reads CASSYTGSLSF. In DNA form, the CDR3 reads TGTGCCAGCAGCTACACAGGGAGTTTAAGTTTT.

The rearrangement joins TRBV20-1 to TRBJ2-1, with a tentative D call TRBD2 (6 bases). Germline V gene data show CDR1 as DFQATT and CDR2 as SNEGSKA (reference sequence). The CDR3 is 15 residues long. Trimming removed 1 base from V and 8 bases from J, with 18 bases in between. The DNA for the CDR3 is TGCAGTGCTAGAGTCCCCGGGACTCGGATAGATGAGCAGTTCTTC. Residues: CSARVPGTRIDEQFF.

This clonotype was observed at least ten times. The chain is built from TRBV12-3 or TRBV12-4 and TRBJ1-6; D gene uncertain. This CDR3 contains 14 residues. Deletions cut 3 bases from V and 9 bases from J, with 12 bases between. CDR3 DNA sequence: TGTGCCAGCAGTTTCTCGAGGTCCGGTTCACCCCTCCACTTT. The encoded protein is CASSFSRSGSPLHF.

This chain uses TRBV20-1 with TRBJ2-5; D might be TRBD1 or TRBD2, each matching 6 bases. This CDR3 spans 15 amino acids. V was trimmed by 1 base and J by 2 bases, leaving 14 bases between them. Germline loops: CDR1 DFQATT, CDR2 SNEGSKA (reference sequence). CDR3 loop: CSARVGGLVQETQYF. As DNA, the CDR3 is TGCAGTGCTAGAGTTGGGGGGCTCGTACAAGAGACCCAGTACTTC.

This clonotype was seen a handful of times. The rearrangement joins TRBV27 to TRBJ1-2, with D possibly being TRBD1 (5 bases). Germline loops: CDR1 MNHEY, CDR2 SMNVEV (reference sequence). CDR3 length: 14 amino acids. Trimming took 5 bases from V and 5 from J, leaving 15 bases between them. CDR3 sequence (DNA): TGTGCCAGCAGTCGAGAGGGCAGGGATTATGGCTACACCTTC. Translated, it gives CASSREGRDYGYTF.

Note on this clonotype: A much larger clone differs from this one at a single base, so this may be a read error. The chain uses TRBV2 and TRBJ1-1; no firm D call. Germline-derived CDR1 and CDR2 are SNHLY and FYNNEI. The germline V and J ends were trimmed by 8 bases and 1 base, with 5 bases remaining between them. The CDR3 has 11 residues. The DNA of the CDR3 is TGTGCCAGCTGGGGGAACACTGAAGCTTTCTTT. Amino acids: CASWGNTEAFF.

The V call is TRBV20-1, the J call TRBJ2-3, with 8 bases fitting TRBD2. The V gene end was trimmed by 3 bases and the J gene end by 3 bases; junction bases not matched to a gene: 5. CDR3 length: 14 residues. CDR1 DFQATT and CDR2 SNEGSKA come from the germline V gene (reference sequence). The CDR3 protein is CSASRGGRTDTQYF. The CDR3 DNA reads TGCAGTGCTAGTCGGGGGGGCCGGACAGATACGCAGTATTTT.

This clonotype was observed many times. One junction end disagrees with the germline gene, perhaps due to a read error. This CDR3 is CASSPGTSGRTDTQYF. The CDR3 DNA reads as TGCGCCAGCAGCCCTGGGACTAGCGGGAGAACAGATACGCAGTATTTT. The chain has TRBV12-3 or TRBV12-4 and TRBJ2-3; TRBD2 agrees at 14 bases. There are 16 residues in the CDR3.

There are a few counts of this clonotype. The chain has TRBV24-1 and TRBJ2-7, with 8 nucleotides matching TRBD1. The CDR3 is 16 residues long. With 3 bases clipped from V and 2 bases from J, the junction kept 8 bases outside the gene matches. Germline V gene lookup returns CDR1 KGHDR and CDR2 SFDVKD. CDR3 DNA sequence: TGTGCCACCAGTGATCCCGGACAGGGTATGCCCTACGAGCAGTACTTC. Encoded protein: CATSDPGQGMPYEQYF.

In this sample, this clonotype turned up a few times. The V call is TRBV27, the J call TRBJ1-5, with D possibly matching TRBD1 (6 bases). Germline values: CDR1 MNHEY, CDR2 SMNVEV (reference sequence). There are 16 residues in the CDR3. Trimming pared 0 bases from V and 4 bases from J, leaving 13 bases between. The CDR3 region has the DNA TGTGCCAGCAGTTTATCGCGGGGGGGCAGAAATCAGCCCCAGCATTTT. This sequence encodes CASSLSRGGRNQPQHF.

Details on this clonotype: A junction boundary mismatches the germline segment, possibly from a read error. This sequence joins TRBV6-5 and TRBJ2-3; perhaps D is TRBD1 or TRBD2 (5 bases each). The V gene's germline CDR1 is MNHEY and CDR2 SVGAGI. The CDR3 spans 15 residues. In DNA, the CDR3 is TGTGTCAGCAGTTCGGGACGCCTGAGCACAGATACGCAGTATTTT. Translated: CVSSSGRLSTDTQYF.

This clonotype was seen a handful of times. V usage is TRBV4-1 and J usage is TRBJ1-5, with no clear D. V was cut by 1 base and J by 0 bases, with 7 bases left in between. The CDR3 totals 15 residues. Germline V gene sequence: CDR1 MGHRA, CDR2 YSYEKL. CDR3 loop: CASSQGEYSNQPQHF. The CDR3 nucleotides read TGCGCCAGCAGCCAAGGAGAGTATAGCAATCAGCCCCAGCATTTT.

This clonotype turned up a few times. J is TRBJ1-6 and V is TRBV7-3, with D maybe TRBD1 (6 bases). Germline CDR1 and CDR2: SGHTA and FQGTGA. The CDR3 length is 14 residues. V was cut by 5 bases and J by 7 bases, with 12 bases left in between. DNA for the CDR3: TGTGCCAGCAGCCCCCAGGGACAAAATTCACCCCTCCACTTT. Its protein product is CASSPQGQNSPLHF. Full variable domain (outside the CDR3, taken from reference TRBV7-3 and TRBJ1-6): GAGVSQTPSNKVTEKGKYVELRCDPISGHTALYWYRQSLGQGPEFLIYFQGTGAADDSGLPNDRFFAVRPEGSVSTLKIQRTERGDSAVYLCASSPQGQNSPLHFGNGTRLTVT.

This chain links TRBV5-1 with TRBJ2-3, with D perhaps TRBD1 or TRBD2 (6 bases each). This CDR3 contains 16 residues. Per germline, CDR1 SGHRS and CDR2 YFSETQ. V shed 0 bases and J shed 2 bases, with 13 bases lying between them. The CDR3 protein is CASSLETPGATDTQYF. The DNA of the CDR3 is TGCGCCAGCAGCTTGGAGACCCCGGGGGCCACAGATACGCAGTATTTT. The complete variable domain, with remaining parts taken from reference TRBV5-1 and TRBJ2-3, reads KAGVTQTPRYLIKTRGQQVTLSCSPISGHRSVSWYQQTPGQGLQFLFEYFSETQRNKGNFPGRFSGRQFSNSRSEMNVSTLELGDSALYLCASSLETPGATDTQYFGPGTRLTVL.

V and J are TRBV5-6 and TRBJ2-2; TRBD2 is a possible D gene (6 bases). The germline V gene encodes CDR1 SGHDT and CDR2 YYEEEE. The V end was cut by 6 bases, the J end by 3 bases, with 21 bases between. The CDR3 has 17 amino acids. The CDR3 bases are TGTGCCAGCACCAACCTGGCGGGGTCGCCGGACACCGGGGAGCTGTTTTTT. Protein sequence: CASTNLAGSPDTGELFF.

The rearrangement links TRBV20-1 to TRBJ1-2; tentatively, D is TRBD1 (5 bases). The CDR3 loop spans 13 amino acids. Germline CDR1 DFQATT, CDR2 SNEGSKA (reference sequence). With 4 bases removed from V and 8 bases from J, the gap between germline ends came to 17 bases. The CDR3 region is CSATGTAYGGYTF. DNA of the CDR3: TGCAGTGCTACTGGGACCGCTTATGGGGGCTACACCTTC.

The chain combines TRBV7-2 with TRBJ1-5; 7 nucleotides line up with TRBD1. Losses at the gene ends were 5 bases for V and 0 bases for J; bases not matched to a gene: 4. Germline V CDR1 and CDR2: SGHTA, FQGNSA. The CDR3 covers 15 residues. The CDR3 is CASSQGGYSNQPQHF. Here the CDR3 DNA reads TGTGCCAGCAGCCAAGGGGGCTATAGCAATCAGCCCCAGCATTTT.

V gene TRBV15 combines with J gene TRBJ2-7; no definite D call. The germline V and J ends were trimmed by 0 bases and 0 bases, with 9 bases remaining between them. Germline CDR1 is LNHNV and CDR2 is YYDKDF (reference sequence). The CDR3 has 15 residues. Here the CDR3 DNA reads TGTGCCACCAGCAGAGACCGGAGCCTCTCCTACGAGCAGTACTTC. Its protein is CATSRDRSLSYEQYF.

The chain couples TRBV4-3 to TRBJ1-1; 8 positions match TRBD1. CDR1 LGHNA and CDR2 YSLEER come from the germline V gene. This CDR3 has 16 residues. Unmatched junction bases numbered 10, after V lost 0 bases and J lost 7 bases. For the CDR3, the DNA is TGCGCCAGCAGCCAAGATCTCTTAACAGGGGGTTTTGAAGCTTTCTTT. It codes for CASSQDLLTGGFEAFF.

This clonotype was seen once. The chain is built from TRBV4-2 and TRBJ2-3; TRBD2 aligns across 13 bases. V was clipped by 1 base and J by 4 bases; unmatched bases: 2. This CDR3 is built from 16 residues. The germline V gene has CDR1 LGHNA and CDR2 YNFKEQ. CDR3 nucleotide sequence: TGTGCCAGCAGCCAAGGACTAGCGGGGGGCCCAGATACGCAGTATTTT. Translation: CASSQGLAGGPDTQYF.

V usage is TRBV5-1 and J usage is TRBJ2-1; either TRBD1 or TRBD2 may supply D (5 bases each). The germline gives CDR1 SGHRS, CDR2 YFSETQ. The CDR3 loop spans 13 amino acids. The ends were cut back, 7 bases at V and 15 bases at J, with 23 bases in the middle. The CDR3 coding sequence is TGCGCCAGCCACCGGGACCCCCCGTCCCCGCGGTTCTTC. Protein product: CASHRDPPSPRFF.

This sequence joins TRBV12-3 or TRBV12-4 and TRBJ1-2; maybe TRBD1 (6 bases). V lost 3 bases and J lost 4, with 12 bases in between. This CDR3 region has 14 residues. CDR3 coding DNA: TGTGCCAGCAGTTTTCGGGGGCGCGCCTATGGCTACACCTTC. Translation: CASSFRGRAYGYTF.

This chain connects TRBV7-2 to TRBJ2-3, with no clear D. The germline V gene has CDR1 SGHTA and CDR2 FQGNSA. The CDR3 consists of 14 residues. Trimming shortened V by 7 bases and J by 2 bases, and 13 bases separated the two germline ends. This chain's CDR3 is CASKTLTFTDTQYF. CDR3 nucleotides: TGTGCCAGCAAGACACTCACTTTCACAGATACGCAGTATTTT.